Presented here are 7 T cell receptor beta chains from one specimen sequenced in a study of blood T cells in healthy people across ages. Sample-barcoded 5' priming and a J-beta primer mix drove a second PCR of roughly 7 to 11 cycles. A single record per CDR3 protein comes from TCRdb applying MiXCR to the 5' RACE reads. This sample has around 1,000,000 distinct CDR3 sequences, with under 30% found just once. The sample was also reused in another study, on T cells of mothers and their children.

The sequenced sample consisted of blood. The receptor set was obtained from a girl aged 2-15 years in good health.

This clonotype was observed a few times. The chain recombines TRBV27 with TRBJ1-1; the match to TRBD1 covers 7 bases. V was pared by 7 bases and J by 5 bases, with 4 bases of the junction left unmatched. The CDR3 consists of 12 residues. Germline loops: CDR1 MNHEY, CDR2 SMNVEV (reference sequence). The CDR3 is CASKGGWTEAFF. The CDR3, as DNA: TGTGCCAGCAAAGGGGGCTGGACTGAAGCTTTCTTT.

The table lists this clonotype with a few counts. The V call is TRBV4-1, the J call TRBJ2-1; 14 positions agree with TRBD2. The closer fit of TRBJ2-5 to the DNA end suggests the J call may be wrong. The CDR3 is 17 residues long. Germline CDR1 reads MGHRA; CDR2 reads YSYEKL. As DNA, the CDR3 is TGCGCCAGCAGCCACTCCGGGACTAGCGGGAGCAAAGAGACCCAGTACTTC. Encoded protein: CASSHSGTSGSKETQYF.

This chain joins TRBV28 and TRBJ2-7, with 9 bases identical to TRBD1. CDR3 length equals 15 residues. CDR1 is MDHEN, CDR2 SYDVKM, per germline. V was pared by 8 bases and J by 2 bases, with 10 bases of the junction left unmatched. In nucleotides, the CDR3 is TGTGCCAGCGCCCCGCCCCGGGACAGGGCCTACGAGCAGTACTTC. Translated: CASAPPRDRAYEQYF.

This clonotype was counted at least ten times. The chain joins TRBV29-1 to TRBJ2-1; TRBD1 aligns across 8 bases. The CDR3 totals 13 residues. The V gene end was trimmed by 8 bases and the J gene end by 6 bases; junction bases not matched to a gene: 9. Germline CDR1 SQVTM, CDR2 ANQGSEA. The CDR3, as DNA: TGCAGCTTCGGACAGGGATCGTCCAATGAGCAGTTCTTC. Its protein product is CSFGQGSSNEQFF.

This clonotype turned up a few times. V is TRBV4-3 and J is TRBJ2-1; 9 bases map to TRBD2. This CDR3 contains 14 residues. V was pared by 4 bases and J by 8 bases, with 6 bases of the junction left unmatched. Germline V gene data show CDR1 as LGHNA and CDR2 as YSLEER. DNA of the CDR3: TGCGCCAGCAGCCCCTCGGGACTAGCTTATGAGCAGTTCTTC. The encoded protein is CASSPSGLAYEQFF.

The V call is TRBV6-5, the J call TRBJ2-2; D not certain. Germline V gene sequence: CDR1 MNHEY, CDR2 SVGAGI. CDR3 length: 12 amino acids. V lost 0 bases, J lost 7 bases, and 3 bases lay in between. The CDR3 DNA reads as TGTGCCAGCAGTTACTCGGGCGGGGAGCTGTTTTTT. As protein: CASSYSGGELFF.

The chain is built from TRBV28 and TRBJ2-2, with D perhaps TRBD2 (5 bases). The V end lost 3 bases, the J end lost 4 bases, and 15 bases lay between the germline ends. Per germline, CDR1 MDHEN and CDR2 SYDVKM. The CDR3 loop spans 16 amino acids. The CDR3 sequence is CASSFERARGTGELFF. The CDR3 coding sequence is TGTGCCAGCAGTTTCGAGAGGGCTCGAGGCACCGGGGAGCTGTTTTTT.